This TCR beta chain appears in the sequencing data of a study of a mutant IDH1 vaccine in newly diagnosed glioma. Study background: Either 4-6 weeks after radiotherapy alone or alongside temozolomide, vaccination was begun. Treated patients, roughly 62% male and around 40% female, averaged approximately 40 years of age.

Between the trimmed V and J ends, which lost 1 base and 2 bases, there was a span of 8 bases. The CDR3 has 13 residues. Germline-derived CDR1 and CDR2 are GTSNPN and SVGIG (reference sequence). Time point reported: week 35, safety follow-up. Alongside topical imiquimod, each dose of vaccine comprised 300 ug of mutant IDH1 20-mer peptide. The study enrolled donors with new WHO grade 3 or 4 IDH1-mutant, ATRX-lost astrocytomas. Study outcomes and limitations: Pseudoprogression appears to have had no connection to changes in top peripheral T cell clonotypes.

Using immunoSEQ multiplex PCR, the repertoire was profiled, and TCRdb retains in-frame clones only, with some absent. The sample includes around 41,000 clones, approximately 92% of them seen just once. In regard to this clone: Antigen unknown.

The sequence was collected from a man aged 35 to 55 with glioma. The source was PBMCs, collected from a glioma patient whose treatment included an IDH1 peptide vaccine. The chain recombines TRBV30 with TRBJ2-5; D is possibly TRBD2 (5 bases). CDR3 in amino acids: CAWSGREQETQYF. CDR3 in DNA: TGTGCCTGGAGTGGAAGGGAGCAAGAGACCCAGTACTTC.